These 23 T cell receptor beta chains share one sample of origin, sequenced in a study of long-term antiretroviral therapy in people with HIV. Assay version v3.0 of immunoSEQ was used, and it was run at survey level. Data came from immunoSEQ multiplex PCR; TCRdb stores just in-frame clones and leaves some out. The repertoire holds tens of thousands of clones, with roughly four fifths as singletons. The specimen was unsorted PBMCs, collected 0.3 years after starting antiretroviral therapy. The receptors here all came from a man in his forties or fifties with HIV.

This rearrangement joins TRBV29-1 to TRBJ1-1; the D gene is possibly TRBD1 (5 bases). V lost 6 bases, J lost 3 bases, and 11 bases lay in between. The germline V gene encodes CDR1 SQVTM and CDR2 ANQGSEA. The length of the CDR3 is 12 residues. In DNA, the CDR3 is TGCAGCGTGGGGGGGTGGCACACTGAAGCTTTCTTT. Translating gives CSVGGWHTEAFF.

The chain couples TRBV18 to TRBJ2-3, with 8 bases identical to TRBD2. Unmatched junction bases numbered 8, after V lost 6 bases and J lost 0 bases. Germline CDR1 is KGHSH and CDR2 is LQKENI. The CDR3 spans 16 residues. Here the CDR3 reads CASSSRVAGSTDTQYF. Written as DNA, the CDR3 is TGTGCCAGCTCGTCTCGGGTAGCGGGGAGCACAGATACGCAGTATTTT. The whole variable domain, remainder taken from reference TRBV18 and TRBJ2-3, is NAGVMQNPRHLVRRRGQEARLRCSPMKGHSHVYWYRQLPEEGLKFMVYLQKENIIDESGMPKERFSAEFPKEGPSILRIQQVVRGDSAAYFCASSSRVAGSTDTQYFGPGTRLTVL.

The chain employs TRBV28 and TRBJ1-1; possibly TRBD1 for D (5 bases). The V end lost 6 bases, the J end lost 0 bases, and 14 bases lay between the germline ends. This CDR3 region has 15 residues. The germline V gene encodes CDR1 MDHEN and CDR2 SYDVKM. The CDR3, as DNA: TGTGCCAGCAGCCCGGGGGTGATTATGAACACTGAAGCTTTCTTT. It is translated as CASSPGVIMNTEAFF. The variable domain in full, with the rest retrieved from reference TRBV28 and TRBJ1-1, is DVKVTQSSRYLVKRTGEKVFLECVQDMDHENMFWYRQDPGLGLRLIYFSYDVKMKEKGDIPEGYSVSREKKERFSLILESASTNQTSMYLCASSPGVIMNTEAFFGQGTRLTVV.

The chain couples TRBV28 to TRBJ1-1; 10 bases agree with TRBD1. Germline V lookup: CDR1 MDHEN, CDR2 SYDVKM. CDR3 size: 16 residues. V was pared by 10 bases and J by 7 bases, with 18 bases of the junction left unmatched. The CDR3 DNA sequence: TGTGCCAACCTATCCTTCCGGGACAGGGGACGGGATGAAGCTTTCTTT. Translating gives CANLSFRDRGRDEAFF.

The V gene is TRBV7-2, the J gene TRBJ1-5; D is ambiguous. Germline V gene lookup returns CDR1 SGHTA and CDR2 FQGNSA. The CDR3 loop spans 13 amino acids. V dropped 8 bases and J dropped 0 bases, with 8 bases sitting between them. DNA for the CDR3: TGTGCCAGCGGAGTCTCTAGCAATCAGCCCCAGCATTTT. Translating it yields CASGVSSNQPQHF.

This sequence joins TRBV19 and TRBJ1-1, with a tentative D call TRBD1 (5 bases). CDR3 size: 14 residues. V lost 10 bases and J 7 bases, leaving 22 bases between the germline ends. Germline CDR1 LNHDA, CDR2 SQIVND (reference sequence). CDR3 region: CATYRAAGTYEAFF. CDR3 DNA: TGTGCCACCTACCGAGCCGCAGGGACCTATGAAGCTTTCTTT.

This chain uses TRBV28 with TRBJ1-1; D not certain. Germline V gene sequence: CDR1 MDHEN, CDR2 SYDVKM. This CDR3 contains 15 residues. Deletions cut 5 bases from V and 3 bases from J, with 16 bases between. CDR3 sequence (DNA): TGTGCCAGCAGTGGGTGGGGTGACACGGACACTGAAGCTTTCTTT. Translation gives CASSGWGDTDTEAFF.

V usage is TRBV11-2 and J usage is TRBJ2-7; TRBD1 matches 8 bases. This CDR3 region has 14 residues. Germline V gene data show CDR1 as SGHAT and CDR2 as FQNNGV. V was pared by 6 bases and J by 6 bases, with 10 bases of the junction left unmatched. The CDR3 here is CASSIGQGRGEQYF. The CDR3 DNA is TGTGCCAGCAGTATCGGACAGGGTCGAGGCGAGCAGTACTTC.

The CDR3 DNA is TGTGCCAGCAGTGAAGAAGGGTTAGGGACTGAAGCTTTCTTT. Translated, it gives CASSEEGLGTEAFF. This chain joins TRBV6-1 and TRBJ1-1, with no clear D. CDR3 size: 14 residues. The germline V gene has CDR1 MNHNS and CDR2 SASEGT. Trimming cost V 1 base and J 5 bases, with 11 bases left between them.

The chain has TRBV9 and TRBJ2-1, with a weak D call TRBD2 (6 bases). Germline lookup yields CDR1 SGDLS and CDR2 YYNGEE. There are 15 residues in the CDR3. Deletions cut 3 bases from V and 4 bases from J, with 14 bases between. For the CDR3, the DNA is TGTGCCAGCAGCGAGGGGACTGGGCTGTACAATGAGCAGTTCTTC. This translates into CASSEGTGLYNEQFF.

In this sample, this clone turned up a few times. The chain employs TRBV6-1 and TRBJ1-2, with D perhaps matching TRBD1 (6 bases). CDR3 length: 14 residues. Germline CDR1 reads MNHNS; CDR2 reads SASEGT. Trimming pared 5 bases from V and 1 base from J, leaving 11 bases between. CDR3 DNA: TGTGCCAGCAGTCGCGGACAGAATAACTATGGCTACACCTTC. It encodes CASSRGQNNYGYTF.

CDR3 residues: CASSSDLGTQYF. The CDR3 bases are TGTGCCAGCAGCTCAGATCTCGGGACCCAGTACTTC. The chain joins TRBV28 to TRBJ2-5, with D unresolved. Trimming pared 6 bases from V and 7 bases from J, leaving 12 bases between. This CDR3 contains 12 residues. Germline CDR1 MDHEN, CDR2 SYDVKM.

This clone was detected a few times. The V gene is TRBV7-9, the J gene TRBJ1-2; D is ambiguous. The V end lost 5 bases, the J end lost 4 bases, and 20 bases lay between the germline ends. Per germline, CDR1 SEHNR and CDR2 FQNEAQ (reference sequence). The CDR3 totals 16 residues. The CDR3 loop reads CASSPRTAAKIYGYTF. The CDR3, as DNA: TGTGCCAGCAGCCCAAGGACGGCCGCCAAAATCTATGGCTACACCTTC.

The DNA for the CDR3 is TGTGCCAGCAGCTTAAGTAGCGGAAGCGGGGAGCTGTTTTTT. It translates to CASSLSSGSGELFF. The chain carries TRBV7-2 and TRBJ2-2; D possibly corresponds to TRBD2 (6 bases). Germline lookup yields CDR1 SGHTA and CDR2 FQGNSA. The length of the CDR3 is 14 residues. V lost 2 bases and J lost 7, with 11 bases in between.

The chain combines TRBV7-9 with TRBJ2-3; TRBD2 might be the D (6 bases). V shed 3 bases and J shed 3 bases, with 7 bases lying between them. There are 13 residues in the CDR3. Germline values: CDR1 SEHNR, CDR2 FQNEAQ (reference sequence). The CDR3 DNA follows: TGTGCCAGCAGCTTTGGGGGGACAGATACGCAGTATTTT. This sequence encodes CASSFGGTDTQYF. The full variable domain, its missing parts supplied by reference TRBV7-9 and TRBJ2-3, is DTGVSQNPRHKITKRGQNVTFRCDPISEHNRLYWYRQTLGQGPEFLTYFQNEAQLEKSRLLSDRFSAERPKGSFSTLEIQRTEQGDSAMYLCASSFGGTDTQYFGPGTRLTVL.

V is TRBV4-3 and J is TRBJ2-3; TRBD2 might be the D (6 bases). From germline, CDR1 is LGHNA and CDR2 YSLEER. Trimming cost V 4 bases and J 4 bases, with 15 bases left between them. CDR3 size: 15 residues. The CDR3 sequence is CASSLWRGRADTQYF. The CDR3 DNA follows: TGCGCCAGCAGCCTTTGGCGGGGAAGGGCAGATACGCAGTATTTT.

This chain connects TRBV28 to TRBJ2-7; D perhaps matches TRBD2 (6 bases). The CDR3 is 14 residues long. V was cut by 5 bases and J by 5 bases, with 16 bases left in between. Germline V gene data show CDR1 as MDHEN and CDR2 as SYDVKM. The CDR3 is CASSLTGGAHEQYF. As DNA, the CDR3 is TGTGCCAGCAGTCTAACCGGCGGGGCCCACGAGCAGTACTTC.

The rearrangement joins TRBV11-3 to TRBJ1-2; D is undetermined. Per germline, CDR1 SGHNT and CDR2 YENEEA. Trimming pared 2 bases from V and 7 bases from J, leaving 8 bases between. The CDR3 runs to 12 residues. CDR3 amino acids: CASSLIGGGYTF. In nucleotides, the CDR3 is TGTGCCAGCAGCTTAATTGGTGGTGGCTACACCTTC.

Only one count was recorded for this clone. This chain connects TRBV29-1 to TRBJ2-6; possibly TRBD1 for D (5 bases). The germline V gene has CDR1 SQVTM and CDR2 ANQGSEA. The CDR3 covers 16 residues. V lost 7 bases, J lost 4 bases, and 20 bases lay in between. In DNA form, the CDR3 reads TGCAGCGCTCCGGACATTAGCCCATCCGGGGCCAACGTCCTGACTTTC. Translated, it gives CSAPDISPSGANVLTF.

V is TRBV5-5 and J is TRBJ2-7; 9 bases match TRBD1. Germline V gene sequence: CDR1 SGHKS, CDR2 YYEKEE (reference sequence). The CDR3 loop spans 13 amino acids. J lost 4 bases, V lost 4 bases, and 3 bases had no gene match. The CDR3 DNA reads TGTGCCAGCAGCCAGGACAGGGGATACGAGCAGTACTTC. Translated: CASSQDRGYEQYF.

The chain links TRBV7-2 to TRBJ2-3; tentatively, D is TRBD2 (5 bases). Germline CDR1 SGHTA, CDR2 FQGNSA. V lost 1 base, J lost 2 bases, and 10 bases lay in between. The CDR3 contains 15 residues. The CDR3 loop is CASSLGLPITDTQYF. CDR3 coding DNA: TGTGCCAGCAGCTTAGGACTACCGATCACAGATACGCAGTATTTT. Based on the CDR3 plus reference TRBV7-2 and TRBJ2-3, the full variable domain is GAGVSQSPSNKVTEKGKDVELRCDPISGHTALYWYRQSLGQGLEFLIYFQGNSAPDKSGLPSDRFSAERTGGSVSTLTIQRTQQEDSAVYLCASSLGLPITDTQYFGPGTRLTVL.

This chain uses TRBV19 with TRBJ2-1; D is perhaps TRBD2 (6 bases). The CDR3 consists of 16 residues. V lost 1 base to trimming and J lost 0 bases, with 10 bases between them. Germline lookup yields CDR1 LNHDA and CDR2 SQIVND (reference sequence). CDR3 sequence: CASSIAGESSYNEQFF. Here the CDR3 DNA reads TGTGCCAGTAGTATAGCGGGGGAGAGCTCCTACAATGAGCAGTTCTTC.

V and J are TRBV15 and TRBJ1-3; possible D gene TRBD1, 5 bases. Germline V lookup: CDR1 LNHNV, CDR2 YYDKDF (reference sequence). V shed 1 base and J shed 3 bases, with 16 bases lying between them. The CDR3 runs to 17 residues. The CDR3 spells CATSRAYSGDSGNTIYF. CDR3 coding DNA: TGTGCCACCAGCAGAGCGTATTCGGGGGATAGTGGAAACACCATATATTTT.